Following are 23 T cell receptor beta chains from one sample sequenced in a study of blood T cell repertoires in COVID-19. Assay: immunoSEQ multiplex PCR; the TCRdb copy retains only in-frame clones and omits some. The table shows about 330,000 clones, with 87% occurring only once. The sequenced material came from PBMCs or T cells enriched from blood (not recorded which). The receptors here all came from a young woman who had recovered from COVID-19.

The V gene is TRBV7-2, the J gene TRBJ1-4, with D possibly being TRBD1 (6 bases). V dropped 5 bases and J dropped 5 bases, with 15 bases sitting between them. The CDR3 is made up of 15 amino acids. The germline V gene has CDR1 SGHTA and CDR2 FQGNSA. The CDR3 region has the DNA TGTGCCAGCAGCCTGGGGGCAGGGGAGAATGAAAAACTGTTTTTT. It codes for CASSLGAGENEKLFF.

The J gene is TRBJ2-1, the V gene TRBV14; maybe TRBD2 (6 bases). This CDR3 has 16 amino acids. V was cut by 1 base and J by 1 base, with 11 bases left in between. CDR1 and CDR2 (germline): SGHDN, FVKESK. The DNA of the CDR3 is TGTGCCAGCAGCCAAGGGTGGAGGGAGTCCTACAATGAGCAGTTCTTC. Protein sequence: CASSQGWRESYNEQFF.

V gene TRBV6-4 combines with J gene TRBJ2-6; 7 positions match TRBD1. Germline lookup yields CDR1 MRHNA and CDR2 SNTAGT. V lost 2 bases to trimming and J lost 0 bases; unmatched junction nucleotides: 7. CDR3 size: 18 residues. CDR3 protein: CASSDPDRPNSGANVLTF. CDR3 in DNA: TGTGCCAGCAGTGACCCGGACAGGCCGAACTCTGGGGCCAACGTCCTGACTTTC.

For the CDR3, the DNA is TGTGCCAGCAGGGCGGACAGGGGGGAGACCCAGTACTTC. Translated: CASRADRGETQYF. The chain couples TRBV2 to TRBJ2-5, with TRBD1 matching 10 bases. Germline values: CDR1 SNHLY, CDR2 FYNNEI. CDR3 length: 13 amino acids. Trimming at V came to 6 bases and at J to 5 bases, leaving 3 bases not matched to a gene.

The rearrangement links TRBV6-5 to TRBJ1-6; 8 bases map to TRBD1. Trimming cost V 6 bases and J 9 bases; bases outside gene matches: 4. The CDR3 runs 13 residues. Germline loops: CDR1 MNHEY, CDR2 SVGAGI. CDR3 residues: CASRQGAFSPLHF. The CDR3, as DNA: TGTGCCAGCAGGCAGGGGGCATTTTCACCCCTCCACTTT.

This chain uses TRBV5-5 with TRBJ2-5, with 11 bases lining up with TRBD2. The germline CDR1 and CDR2 sequences are SGHKS and YYEKEE (reference sequence). The CDR3 consists of 16 residues. V was clipped by 3 bases and J by 2 bases; unmatched bases: 6. In nucleotides, the CDR3 is TGTGCCAGCAGCTCCCATAGCGGGGGGGTGCAAGAGACCCAGTACTTC. This gives the protein CASSSHSGGVQETQYF. Variable domain in full (rest from reference TRBV5-5 and TRBJ2-5): DAGVTQSPTHLIKTRGQQVTLRCSPISGHKSVSWYQQVLGQGPQFIFQYYEKEERGRGNFPDRFSARQFPNYSSELNVNALLLGDSALYLCASSSHSGGVQETQYFGPGTRLLVL.

The chain is built from TRBV21-1 and TRBJ1-2; the DNA was not used to check the table's D call, TRBD1. TRBV21-1 is marked as a pseudogene. The CDR3 has 14 amino acids. The DNA for the CDR3 is TGTGCCAGCAGCAACCGAGTGGGGGCCTATGGCTACACCTTC. It encodes CASSNRVGAYGYTF.

This chain connects TRBV25-1 to TRBJ2-5, with 8 bases fitting TRBD1. Trimming at V came to 4 bases and at J to 4 bases, leaving 5 bases not matched to a gene. Germline V gives CDR1 MGHDK, CDR2 SYGVNS. The CDR3 length is 14 residues. The CDR3 sequence: CASSAPGTGETQYF. CDR3 nucleotide sequence: TGTGCCAGCAGTGCCCCAGGGACAGGAGAGACCCAGTACTTC.

This chain links TRBV29-1 with TRBJ1-6, with D possibly TRBD1 on 6 matching bases. This CDR3 is built from 14 residues. V was cut by 6 bases and J by 5 bases, with 14 bases left in between. CDR1 and CDR2 from the germline V gene are SQVTM and ANQGSEA. As DNA, the CDR3 is TGCAGCGTGGGGTCGGACAGAGATAATTCACCCCTCCACTTT. Translating it yields CSVGSDRDNSPLHF.

The chain has TRBV2 and TRBJ1-2, with TRBD1 as a possible D gene (5 bases). Germline values: CDR1 SNHLY, CDR2 FYNNEI. The CDR3 is 15 residues long. V gave up 6 bases and J gave up 1 base, with 15 bases separating them. This chain's CDR3 is CASRRGDGINYGYTF. CDR3 nucleotide sequence: TGTGCCAGCAGACGGGGGGACGGGATTAACTATGGCTACACCTTC. The full variable domain, its missing parts supplied by reference TRBV2 and TRBJ1-2, is EPEVTQTPSHQVTQMGQEVILRCVPISNHLYFYWYRQILGQKVEFLVSFYNNEISEKSEIFDDQFSVERPDGSNFTLKIRSTKLEDSAMYFCASRRGDGINYGYTFGSGTRLTVV.

The chain carries TRBV5-1 and TRBJ2-5; 7 bases are a match to TRBD1. CDR1 is SGHRS, CDR2 YFSETQ, per germline. There are 16 residues in the CDR3. J was trimmed by 3 bases and V by 1 base; bases with no gene match: 9. The CDR3: CASSLQTGRTEETQYF. DNA of the CDR3: TGCGCCAGCAGCTTGCAGACAGGGCGAACAGAAGAGACCCAGTACTTC.

This chain connects TRBV5-1 to TRBJ2-5; TRBD2 is a possible D gene (6 bases). CDR1 and CDR2 (germline): SGHRS, YFSETQ. Trimming took off 1 base at V and 3 bases at J, with 13 bases between the two ends. The length of the CDR3 is 15 residues. CDR3 nucleotides: TGCGCCAGCAGCTTGTATGCGGGGCCGAAAGAGACCCAGTACTTC. As protein: CASSLYAGPKETQYF.

This sequence joins TRBV4-1 and TRBJ1-1; TRBD1 might be the D (5 bases). Germline-derived CDR1 and CDR2 are MGHRA and YSYEKL. This CDR3 has 17 residues. Trimming stripped 4 bases from V and 1 base from J, with 19 bases between. CDR3 DNA sequence: TGCGCCAGCAGCCGCCCCGGGGGAAAGGGGCGGAACACTGAAGCTTTCTTT. Protein product: CASSRPGGKGRNTEAFF.

The CDR3 protein is CASSQEGLAGGLLTDTQYF. The CDR3 region has the DNA TGTGCCAGCAGCCAAGAAGGTCTAGCGGGGGGGCTTTTGACAGATACGCAGTATTTT. The V gene is TRBV3-1 (or the pseudogene TRBV3-2), the J gene TRBJ2-3, with TRBD2 matching 12 bases. The germline CDR1 and CDR2 sequences are LGHDT and YNNKEL (reference sequence). V was clipped by 0 bases and J by 3 bases; unmatched bases: 10. The CDR3 totals 19 residues.

The rearrangement links TRBV10-3 to TRBJ2-7; the match to TRBD2 covers 16 bases. The germline CDR1 and CDR2 sequences are ENHRY and SYGVKD. V lost 6 bases and J lost 0; bases outside the gene matches: 8. CDR3 length: 18 amino acids. The CDR3 loop reads CAIRRGLAGGPSSYEQYF. The CDR3 nucleotides are TGTGCCATCAGGCGGGGACTAGCGGGGGGGCCCTCCTCCTACGAGCAGTACTTC.

In this sample, this clone turned up once. The rearrangement links TRBV6-2 or TRBV6-3 to TRBJ2-3; 15 positions match TRBD2. The CDR3 consists of 18 residues. V was clipped by 0 bases and J by 5 bases; unmatched bases: 6. CDR1 MNHEY and CDR2 SVGEGT come from the germline V gene. The CDR3 DNA follows: TGTGCCAGCAGTTACTCGCGTTTGGGACTAGCGGGGGGAGATACGCAGTATTTT. Residues: CASSYSRLGLAGGDTQYF.

V and J are TRBV5-4 and TRBJ1-2; possibly TRBD1 for D (6 bases). Germline CDR1 reads SGHNT; CDR2 reads YYREEE (reference sequence). CDR3 size: 16 residues. The germline V and J ends were trimmed by 5 bases and 0 bases, with 17 bases remaining between them. Here the CDR3 reads CASRGGQGATNYGYTF. DNA for the CDR3: TGTGCCAGCAGGGGGGGGCAGGGTGCGACTAACTATGGCTACACCTTC.

J is TRBJ2-3 and V is TRBV6-2 or TRBV6-3, with D possibly matching TRBD2 (6 bases). The CDR3 is 16 amino acids. The germline V gene has CDR1 MNHEY and CDR2 SVGEGT. The ends were cut back, 4 bases at V and 1 base at J, with 15 bases in the middle. In nucleotides, the CDR3 is TGTGCCAGCAGTTCCCAGCGGCGGGGACGCACAGATACGCAGTATTTT. This sequence encodes CASSSQRRGRTDTQYF.

The rearrangement uses TRBV19 and TRBJ2-2; 7 nucleotides line up with TRBD2. V lost 3 bases and J lost 4; bases outside the gene matches: 2. The CDR3 is 14 residues long. The germline V gene encodes CDR1 LNHDA and CDR2 SQIVND (reference sequence). CDR3 bases: TGTGCCAGTAGTATGGGCGGGGGCACCGGGGAGCTGTTTTTT. Protein product: CASSMGGGTGELFF. Drawing the rest from reference TRBV19 and TRBJ2-2, the complete variable domain is DGGITQSPKYLFRKEGQNVTLSCEQNLNHDAMYWYRQDPGQGLRLIYYSQIVNDFQKGDIAEGYSVSREKKESFPLTVTSAQKNPTAFYLCASSMGGGTGELFFGEGSRLTVL.

The chain uses TRBV30 and TRBJ2-5; D is perhaps TRBD2 (5 bases). The CDR3 has 13 residues. Germline CDR1 GTSNPN, CDR2 SVGIG (reference sequence). With 3 bases removed from V and 7 bases from J, the gap between germline ends came to 15 bases. The CDR3 loop reads CAWRPDSEGTQYF. The CDR3 DNA reads as TGTGCCTGGAGGCCTGATAGCGAGGGGACCCAGTACTTC.

This clone occurred once. The chain combines TRBV4-1 with TRBJ2-1; D gene ambiguous. Between the trimmed V and J ends, which lost 5 bases and 6 bases, there was a span of 11 bases. This CDR3 comprises 13 residues. Germline-derived CDR1 and CDR2 are MGHRA and YSYEKL. In DNA form, the CDR3 reads TGCGCCAGCAGCATCCAACCTAGCAATGAGCAGTTCTTC. It codes for CASSIQPSNEQFF.

The J gene is TRBJ1-6, the V gene TRBV12-3 or TRBV12-4, with D unclear. Trimming took 6 bases from V and 7 from J, leaving 4 bases between them. The CDR3 runs 11 residues. The CDR3 coding sequence is TGTGCCAGCAGACTCAATTCACCCCTCCACTTT. Translating it yields CASRLNSPLHF.

The V gene is TRBV6-2 or TRBV6-3, the J gene TRBJ1-1; the match to TRBD1 covers 9 bases. The germline V gene has CDR1 MNHEY and CDR2 SVGEGT. V gave up 3 bases and J gave up 2 bases; unmatched junction bases: 13. The CDR3 has 18 amino acids. The DNA of the CDR3 is TGTGCCAGCAGTTATGGGGTGACAGGGGGGGTCTTCAACACTGAAGCTTTCTTT. Its translation is CASSYGVTGGVFNTEAFF.